The 17 T cell receptor beta chains presented below share a single source sample, sequenced in a study of OX40 agonist ivuxolimab in advanced cancers. Sequencing used immunoSEQ multiplex PCR; TCRdb keeps in-frame clones, though not all of them. Among about 19,000 clones listed, about 83% were seen once. The sequences come from CD4+ or CD8+ T cells sorted from blood, collected in a trial of the OX40 agonist ivuxolimab. These receptors originate from an adult with an advanced solid tumor such as melanoma, head and neck, liver or kidney cancer.

The V and J genes are TRBV28 and TRBJ2-7; D is perhaps TRBD2 (5 bases). In germline, CDR1 is MDHEN, CDR2 SYDVKM. Deletions cut 6 bases from V and 6 bases from J, with 21 bases between. This CDR3 is 15 amino acids long. The CDR3: CASRGALGVGTEQYF. Written as DNA, the CDR3 is TGTGCCAGCAGGGGAGCCCTGGGTGTCGGTACCGAGCAGTACTTC.

This chain uses TRBV19 with TRBJ1-1, with 7 bases that match TRBD1. From germline, CDR1 is LNHDA and CDR2 SQIVND (reference sequence). This CDR3 comprises 14 residues. V shed 8 bases and J 1 base; nucleotides not matched to a gene: 7. CDR3 sequence: CASSRGQQNTEAFF. The CDR3 coding sequence is TGTGCCAGTTCAAGGGGACAGCAGAACACTGAAGCTTTCTTT.

V is TRBV9 and J is TRBJ1-1, with a weak D call TRBD1 (5 bases). The germline V gene encodes CDR1 SGDLS and CDR2 YYNGEE. The CDR3 runs 14 residues. Trimming took off 8 bases at V and 7 bases at J, with 21 bases between the two ends. This CDR3 reads CASSTSGTQIEAFF. CDR3 coding DNA: TGTGCCAGTAGTACCTCCGGGACCCAAATTGAAGCTTTCTTT. The full variable domain, in which reference TRBV9 and TRBJ1-1 provide the parts outside the CDR3, is DSGVTQTPKHLITATGQRVTLRCSPRSGDLSVYWYQQSLDQGLQFLIQYYNGEERAKGNILERFSAQQFPDLHSELNLSSLELGDSALYFCASSTSGTQIEAFFGQGTRLTVV.

The chain recombines TRBV28 with TRBJ1-1; 7 positions agree with TRBD1. This CDR3 spans 13 amino acids. V was pared by 6 bases and J by 4 bases, with 5 bases of the junction left unmatched. Germline V CDR1 and CDR2: MDHEN, SYDVKM. In DNA, the CDR3 is TGTGCCAGCAGACAGACAGGGCGCACTGAAGCTTTCTTT. Its translation is CASRQTGRTEAFF. Looking up the rest from reference TRBV28 and TRBJ1-1 gives the full variable domain: DVKVTQSSRYLVKRTGEKVFLECVQDMDHENMFWYRQDPGLGLRLIYFSYDVKMKEKGDIPEGYSVSREKKERFSLILESASTNQTSMYLCASRQTGRTEAFFGQGTRLTVV.

V gene TRBV7-6 combines with J gene TRBJ2-2; 9 bases are a match to TRBD1. V trimming: 0 bases; J trimming: 3 bases; junction bases outside the gene matches: 5. There are 17 residues in the CDR3. Germline CDR1 is SGHVS and CDR2 is FNYEAQ. The CDR3 DNA reads as TGTGCCAGCAGCTTAGCTGGGGGACAGGGCTACACCGGGGAGCTGTTTTTT. Residues: CASSLAGGQGYTGELFF.

The J gene is TRBJ2-1, the V gene TRBV6-6; D may match TRBD1 or TRBD2 (6 bases each). Trimming took 0 bases from V and 10 from J, leaving 10 bases between them. The germline gives CDR1 MNHNY, CDR2 SVGAGI (reference sequence). CDR3 size: 13 residues. The DNA for the CDR3 is TGTGCCAGCAGTTACTCGACGGGGGCAGAGCAGTTCTTC. Its translation: CASSYSTGAEQFF.

The genes are TRBV7-9 and TRBJ2-3; D gene uncertain. Germline values: CDR1 SEHNR, CDR2 FQNEAQ (reference sequence). Trimming left V 5 bases short and J 6 bases short, with 9 bases between. CDR3 length: 12 amino acids. The chain's CDR3 is CASSPTPDTQYF. The CDR3 region has the DNA TGTGCCAGCAGCCCAACCCCGGATACGCAGTATTTT.

V and J are TRBV7-3 and TRBJ2-7; D gene uncertain. The germline V gene encodes CDR1 SGHTA and CDR2 FQGTGA. CDR3 length: 15 amino acids. Deletions cut 0 bases from V and 1 base from J, with 10 bases between. The CDR3 DNA follows: TGTGCCAGCAGCTTAACATCCGAAGGTTCCTACGAGCAGTACTTC. Its protein is CASSLTSEGSYEQYF.

This chain links TRBV4-2 with TRBJ2-5; D possibly matches TRBD1 or TRBD2 (6 bases each). Germline V lookup: CDR1 LGHNA, CDR2 YNFKEQ. This CDR3 is 16 amino acids long. Trimming cost V 4 bases and J 5 bases, with 20 bases left between them. This CDR3 is CASSRKPWGAGETQYF. CDR3 DNA: TGTGCCAGCAGCCGAAAGCCGTGGGGGGCTGGGGAGACCCAGTACTTC.

Here the CDR3 reads CASSLTTMDEQFF. In DNA, the CDR3 is TGTGCCAGCAGCTTAACCACTATGGATGAGCAGTTCTTC. The chain has TRBV7-3 and TRBJ2-1; D unresolved. Trimming left V 0 bases short and J 8 bases short, with 8 bases between. This CDR3 has 13 residues. Germline loops: CDR1 SGHTA, CDR2 FQGTGA.

The chain has TRBV27 and TRBJ2-7, with a weak D call TRBD1 (6 bases). CDR1 and CDR2 (germline): MNHEY, SMNVEV (reference sequence). Trimming cost V 2 bases and J 5 bases, with 16 bases left between them. CDR3 length: 15 residues. The CDR3 sequence is CASSLRPGAPNEQYF. The DNA for the CDR3 is TGTGCCAGCAGTTTACGGCCAGGGGCTCCGAACGAGCAGTACTTC.

V usage is TRBV4-3 and J usage is TRBJ1-5; D is uncertain. Trimming pared 0 bases from V and 3 bases from J, leaving 9 bases between. Germline V CDR1 and CDR2: LGHNA, YSLEER. This CDR3 has 15 amino acids. CDR3 sequence (DNA): TGCGCCAGCAGCCAAGACAAGGCAAACAATCAGCCCCAGCATTTT. It specifies CASSQDKANNQPQHF.

The gene calls are TRBV27 and TRBJ2-7; D is possibly TRBD1 (5 bases). This CDR3 spans 14 amino acids. V was pared by 9 bases and J by 2 bases, with 17 bases between. Germline assignment: CDR1 MNHEY and CDR2 SMNVEV (reference sequence). The CDR3 loop is CASSLGAGTYEQYF. The CDR3 DNA reads as TGTGCCAGTTCCCTTGGGGCAGGGACCTACGAGCAGTACTTC.

The chain carries TRBV27 and TRBJ1-1; 7 bases line up with TRBD1. The CDR3 contains 14 residues. In germline, CDR1 is MNHEY, CDR2 SMNVEV (reference sequence). J was trimmed by 0 bases and V by 7 bases; bases with no gene match: 5. CDR3 DNA sequence: TGTGCCAGCACAGACCAGGGGGTGAACACTGAAGCTTTCTTT. Amino acids: CASTDQGVNTEAFF.

V gene TRBV7-3 combines with J gene TRBJ1-2; TRBD1 agrees at 9 bases. Germline CDR1 is SGHTA and CDR2 is FQGTGA. CDR3 length: 15 amino acids. The trim removed 5 bases at V and 4 bases at J, leaving 8 bases unmatched. CDR3 protein: CASSPDRGIAYGYTF. CDR3 DNA: TGTGCCAGCAGCCCGGACAGGGGTATTGCCTATGGCTACACCTTC.

This clone has only one observation. The chain recombines TRBV29-1 with TRBJ2-3; no clear D gene. Germline V gene sequence: CDR1 SQVTM, CDR2 ANQGSEA. The CDR3 has 11 amino acids. CDR3 bases: TGCACTGTGCAGGGCACAGATACGCAGTATTTT. It codes for CTVQGTDTQYF.

This rearrangement joins TRBV15 to TRBJ1-1, with D tentatively TRBD1 (5 bases). The germline gives CDR1 LNHNV, CDR2 YYDKDF (reference sequence). V was clipped by 3 bases and J by 6 bases, with 17 bases between them. There are 15 residues in the CDR3. The CDR3 spells CATSRIGGIYAEAFF. CDR3 DNA: TGTGCCACCAGCAGGATTGGGGGGATCTACGCTGAAGCTTTCTTT.